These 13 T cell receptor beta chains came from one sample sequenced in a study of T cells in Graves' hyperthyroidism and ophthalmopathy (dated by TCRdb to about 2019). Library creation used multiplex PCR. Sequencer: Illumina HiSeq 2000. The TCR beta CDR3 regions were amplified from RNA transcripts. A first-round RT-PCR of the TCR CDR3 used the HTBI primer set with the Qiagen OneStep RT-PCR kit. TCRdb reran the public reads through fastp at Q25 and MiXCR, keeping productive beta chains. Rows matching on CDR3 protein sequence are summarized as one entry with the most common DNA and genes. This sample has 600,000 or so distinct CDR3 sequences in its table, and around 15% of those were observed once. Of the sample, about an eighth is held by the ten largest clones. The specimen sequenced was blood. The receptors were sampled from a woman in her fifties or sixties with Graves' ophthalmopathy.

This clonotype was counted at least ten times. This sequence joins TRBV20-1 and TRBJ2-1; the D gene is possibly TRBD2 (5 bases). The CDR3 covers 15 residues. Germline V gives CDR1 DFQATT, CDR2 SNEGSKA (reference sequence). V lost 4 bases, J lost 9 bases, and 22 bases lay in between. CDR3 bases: TGCAGTGCTAACCCTCTGGTGGGAGAGATTTTTGAGCAGTTCTTC. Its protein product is CSANPLVGEIFEQFF.

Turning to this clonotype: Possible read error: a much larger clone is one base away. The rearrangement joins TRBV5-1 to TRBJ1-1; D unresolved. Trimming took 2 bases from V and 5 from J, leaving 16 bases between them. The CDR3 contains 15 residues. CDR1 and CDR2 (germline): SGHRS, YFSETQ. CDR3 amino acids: CASSLRCSIMTEAFF. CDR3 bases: TGCGCCAGCAGCTTACGTTGTAGCATTATGACTGAAGCTTTCTTT.

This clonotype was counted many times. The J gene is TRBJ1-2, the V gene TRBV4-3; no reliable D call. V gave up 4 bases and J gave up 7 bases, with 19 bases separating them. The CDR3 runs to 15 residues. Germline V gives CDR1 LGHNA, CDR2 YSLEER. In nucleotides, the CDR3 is TGCGCCAGCAGCCCGAACTCGGGCGGGGTCGGTGGCTACACCTTC. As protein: CASSPNSGGVGGYTF.

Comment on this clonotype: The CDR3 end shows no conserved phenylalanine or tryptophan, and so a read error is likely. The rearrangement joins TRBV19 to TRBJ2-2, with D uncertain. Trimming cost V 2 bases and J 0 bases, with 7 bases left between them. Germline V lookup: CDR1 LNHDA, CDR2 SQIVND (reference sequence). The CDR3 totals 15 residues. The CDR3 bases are TGTGCCAGTAGTATAAGCCGGACGAACACCGGGGAGCTGTTTCTT. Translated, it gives CASSISRTNTGELFL.

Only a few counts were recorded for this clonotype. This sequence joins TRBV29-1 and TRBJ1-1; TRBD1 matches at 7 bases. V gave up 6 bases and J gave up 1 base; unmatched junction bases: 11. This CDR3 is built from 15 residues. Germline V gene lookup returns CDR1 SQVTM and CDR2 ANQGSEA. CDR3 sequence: CSVQKITGENTEAFF. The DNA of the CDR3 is TGCAGCGTACAGAAAATAACAGGGGAGAACACTGAAGCTTTCTTT.

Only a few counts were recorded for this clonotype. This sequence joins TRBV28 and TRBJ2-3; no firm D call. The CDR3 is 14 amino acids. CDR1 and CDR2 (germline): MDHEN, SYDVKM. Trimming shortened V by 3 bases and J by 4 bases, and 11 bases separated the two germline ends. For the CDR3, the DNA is TGTGCCAGCAGTTTGGCGATAAGGGCAGATACGCAGTATTTT. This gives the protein CASSLAIRADTQYF.

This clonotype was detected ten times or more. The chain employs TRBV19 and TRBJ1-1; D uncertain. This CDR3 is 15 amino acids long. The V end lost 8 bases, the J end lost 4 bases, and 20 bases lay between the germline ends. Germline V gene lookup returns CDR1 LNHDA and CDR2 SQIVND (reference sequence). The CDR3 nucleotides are TGTGCCAGTGGAAGGAAGCCCGTGGATCCCACTGAAGCTTTCTTT. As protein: CASGRKPVDPTEAFF.

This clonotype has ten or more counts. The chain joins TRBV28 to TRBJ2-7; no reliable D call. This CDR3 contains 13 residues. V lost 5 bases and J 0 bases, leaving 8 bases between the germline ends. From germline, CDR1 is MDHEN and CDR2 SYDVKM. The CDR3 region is CASSVSVSYEQYF. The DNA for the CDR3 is TGTGCCAGCAGTGTCTCCGTCTCCTACGAGCAGTACTTC.

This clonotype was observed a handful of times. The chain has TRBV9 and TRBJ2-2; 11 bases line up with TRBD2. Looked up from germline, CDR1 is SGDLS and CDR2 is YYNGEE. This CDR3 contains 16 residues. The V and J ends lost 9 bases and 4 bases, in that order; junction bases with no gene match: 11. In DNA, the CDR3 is TGTGCCACCCATCCTTCGGGACTAGCGGCCACCGGGGAGCTGTTTTTT. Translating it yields CATHPSGLAATGELFF.

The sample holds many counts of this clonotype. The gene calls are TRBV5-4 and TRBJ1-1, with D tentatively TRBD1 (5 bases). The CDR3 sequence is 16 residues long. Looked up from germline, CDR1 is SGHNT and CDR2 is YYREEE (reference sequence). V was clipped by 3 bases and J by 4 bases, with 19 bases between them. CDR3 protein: CASSSRTGTIGTEAFF. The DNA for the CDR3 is TGTGCCAGCAGCTCCCGGACGGGGACGATAGGCACTGAAGCTTTCTTT.

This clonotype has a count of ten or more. The CDR3 DNA follows: TGTGCCATCAGTGATGGGGCAGGCGGCACAGATACGCAGTATTTT. Translated: CAISDGAGGTDTQYF. The rearrangement links TRBV10-3 to TRBJ2-3; the D gene is possibly TRBD1 (5 bases). Trimming removed 3 bases at V and 1 base at J, with 11 bases between. Per germline, CDR1 ENHRY and CDR2 SYGVKD. The length of the CDR3 is 15 residues.

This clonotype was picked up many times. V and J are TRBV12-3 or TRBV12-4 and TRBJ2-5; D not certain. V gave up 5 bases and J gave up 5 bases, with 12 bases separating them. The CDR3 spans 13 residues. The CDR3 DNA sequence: TGTGCCAGCAGTCCACTTCAGTGGGAGACCCAGTACTTC. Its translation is CASSPLQWETQYF.

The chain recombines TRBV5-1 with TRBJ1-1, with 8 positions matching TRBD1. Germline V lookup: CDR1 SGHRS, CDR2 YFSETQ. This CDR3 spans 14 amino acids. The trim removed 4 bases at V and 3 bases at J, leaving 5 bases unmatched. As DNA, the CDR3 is TGCGCCAGCAGCAGAGGGACAGGTCACACTGAAGCTTTCTTT. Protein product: CASSRGTGHTEAFF.